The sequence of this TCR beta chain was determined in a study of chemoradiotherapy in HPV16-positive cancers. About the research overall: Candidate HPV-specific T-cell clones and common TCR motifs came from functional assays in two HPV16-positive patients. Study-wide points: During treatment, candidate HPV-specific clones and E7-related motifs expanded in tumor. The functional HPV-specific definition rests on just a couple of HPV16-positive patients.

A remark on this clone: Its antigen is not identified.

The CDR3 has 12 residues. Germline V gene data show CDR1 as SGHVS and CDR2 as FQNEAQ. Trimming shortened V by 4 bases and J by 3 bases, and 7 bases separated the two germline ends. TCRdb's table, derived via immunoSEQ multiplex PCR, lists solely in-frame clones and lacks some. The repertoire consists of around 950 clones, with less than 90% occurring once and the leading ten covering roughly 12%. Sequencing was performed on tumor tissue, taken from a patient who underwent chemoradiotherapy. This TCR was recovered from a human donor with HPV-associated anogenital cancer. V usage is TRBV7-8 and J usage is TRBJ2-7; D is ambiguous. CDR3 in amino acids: CASSSTLYEQYF. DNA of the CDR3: TGTGCCAGCAGCTCAACCCTCTACGAGCAGTACTTC.